This TCR beta chain was found in a study of blood T cell repertoires in COVID-19. Overall study context: T cells, B-cell-depleted T cells, or PBMCs supplied cDNA or gDNA.

Germline V gene lookup returns CDR1 SNHLY and CDR2 FYNNEI. The CDR3 is made up of 12 amino acids. V lost 5 bases and J 6 bases, leaving 7 bases between the germline ends. Profiling relied on immunoSEQ multiplex PCR, and the TCRdb table lists in-frame clones only, not all of them. The sample yields about 180,000 clones, roughly 87% seen once. This chain joins TRBV2 and TRBJ2-2; D possibly corresponds to TRBD2 (5 bases). This TCR was recovered from a woman aged 70 to 79 with COVID-19, enrolled during active disease. The material sequenced was peripheral blood. Here the CDR3 reads CASSPLAGELFF. CDR3 nucleotides: TGTGCCAGCAGTCCACTAGCCGGGGAGCTGTTTTTT. The full variable domain, completed using reference TRBV2 and TRBJ2-2, is EPEVTQTPSHQVTQMGQEVILRCVPISNHLYFYWYRQILGQKVEFLVSFYNNEISEKSEIFDDQFSVERPDGSNFTLKIRSTKLEDSAMYFCASSPLAGELFFGEGSRLTVL.